This T cell receptor (beta chain) was recovered during a study of OX40 agonist ivuxolimab in advanced cancers. On the study more broadly: A diagnosis of hepatocellular carcinoma, melanoma, renal cell or head and neck cancer was present in dose-escalation patients.

Libraries were prepared by immunoSEQ multiplex PCR; TCRdb keeps only in-frame clonotypes and omits some of them. Of 60,000 to 70,000 clones detected, around four fifths appear once; the ten largest clones hold 2.5%. The CDR3 extends over 14 amino acids. The germline V gene has CDR1 ENHRY and CDR2 SYGVKD. V was clipped by 8 bases and J by 5 bases, with 16 bases between them. The study, taken as a whole, reports: Expanded clones were, on average, more numerous in CD8+ T cells than in CD4+. Expanded peripheral T cells had an undetermined antigen specificity.

To note about this clone: As yet, its antigen is unknown.

The chain recombines TRBV10-3 with TRBJ2-1, with D perhaps matching TRBD2 (6 bases). The receptor was derived from an adult with an advanced solid tumor such as melanoma, head and neck, liver or kidney cancer. Sequencing used CD4+ or CD8+ T cells sorted from blood, obtained in a trial of the OX40 agonist ivuxolimab. The CDR3 bases are TGTGCCATCCAAACGGGGGAGCTCGACAATGAGCAGTTCTTC. Translated, it gives CAIQTGELDNEQFF.